A single sample is the source of the 27 T cell receptor beta chains below, sequenced in a study of T cell changes during pregnancy in multiple sclerosis. Sequencing was performed with immunoSEQ multiplex PCR; in TCRdb, only in-frame clones are kept and a portion is missing. The repertoire includes tens of thousands of clones, around 91% of them detected once, and under 0.75% sits in the top ten. The specimen was CD4+ T cells from peripheral blood mononuclear cells, collected in the second trimester of pregnancy. These receptors originate from a female donor in good health, enrolled as a control in a pregnancy study.

The DNA for the CDR3 is TGTGCCAGCAGCCCCCGGGACAGGGTCACTGGCTACACCTTC. Translating it yields CASSPRDRVTGYTF. The rearrangement links TRBV7-6 to TRBJ1-2; 9 bases fit TRBD1. Trimming removed 5 bases from V and 7 bases from J; junction bases left unmatched: 8. CDR1 is SGHVS and CDR2 is FNYEAQ in the germline V gene. This CDR3 spans 14 amino acids.

The chain recombines TRBV7-2 with TRBJ2-3; the D gene is possibly TRBD2 (5 bases). Deletions cut 5 bases from V and 5 bases from J, with 11 bases between. This CDR3 region has 13 residues. Germline V gene sequence: CDR1 SGHTA, CDR2 FQGNSA. For the CDR3, the DNA is TGTGCCAGCAGCAAAAAGGCGGGAGATACGCAGTATTTT. Protein: CASSKKAGDTQYF.

The chain recombines TRBV28 with TRBJ2-3, with TRBD1 matching 9 bases. Germline V gene lookup returns CDR1 MDHEN and CDR2 SYDVKM. Trimming at V came to 6 bases and at J to 4 bases, leaving 5 bases not matched to a gene. The CDR3 spans 14 residues. CDR3 bases: TGTGCCAGCAGCAGGACAGGGGTGCCAGATACGCAGTATTTT. Translating it yields CASSRTGVPDTQYF.

This clone has a handful of counts. J is TRBJ1-1 and V is TRBV7-3; 8 bases line up with TRBD1. J was trimmed by 1 base and V by 5 bases; bases with no gene match: 18. The CDR3 runs to 19 residues. The V gene's germline CDR1 is SGHTA and CDR2 FQGTGA. This chain's CDR3 is CASSPGSRGLSGRNTEAFF. The CDR3 bases are TGTGCCAGCAGCCCTGGATCCAGGGGGCTCTCCGGTCGGAACACTGAAGCTTTCTTT.

The rearrangement joins TRBV28 to TRBJ1-2, with D possibly matching TRBD1 (5 bases). Trimming removed 7 bases at V and 6 bases at J, with 12 bases between. This CDR3 spans 12 amino acids. The germline CDR1 and CDR2 sequences are MDHEN and SYDVKM. CDR3 DNA: TGTGCCAGCACCCTGCGGGGGGATGGCTACACCTTC. Translation gives CASTLRGDGYTF.

V gene TRBV28 combines with J gene TRBJ2-3, with TRBD1 matching over 7 bases. The V segment lost 7 bases and the J segment 0 bases; nucleotides outside the gene matches: 10. In germline, CDR1 is MDHEN, CDR2 SYDVKM. The CDR3 consists of 16 residues. The CDR3 nucleotides read TGTGCCAGCACTATAAGACAGGGAACTAGCACAGATACGCAGTATTTT. Translating gives CASTIRQGTSTDTQYF.

The chain employs TRBV7-9 and TRBJ2-3, with D tentatively TRBD1 (6 bases). The germline V gene has CDR1 SEHNR and CDR2 FQNEAQ (reference sequence). This CDR3 is 13 amino acids long. Deletions cut 0 bases from V and 6 bases from J, with 7 bases between. For the CDR3, the DNA is TGTGCCAGCAGCTTAGCGGGGGCGGATACGCAGTATTTT. Its protein product is CASSLAGADTQYF.

This clone was picked up a small number of times. The rearrangement uses TRBV29-1 and TRBJ1-1; D possibly corresponds to TRBD1 (5 bases). Looked up from germline, CDR1 is SQVTM and CDR2 is ANQGSEA. The CDR3 contains 13 residues. Between the trimmed V and J ends, which lost 7 bases and 0 bases, there was a span of 12 bases. This CDR3 reads CSATRQLNTEAFF. Written as DNA, the CDR3 is TGCAGCGCTACCAGACAGCTGAACACTGAAGCTTTCTTT.

This clone was counted a single time. This chain connects TRBV2 to TRBJ2-7; D possibly corresponds to TRBD1 (6 bases). The CDR3 has 15 residues. Germline V gene lookup returns CDR1 SNHLY and CDR2 FYNNEI. Trimming shortened V by 8 bases and J by 5 bases, and 22 bases separated the two germline ends. The CDR3 region is CASEGVGGPNHEQYF. The CDR3 region has the DNA TGTGCCAGCGAGGGGGTTGGCGGGCCTAACCACGAGCAGTACTTC.

The chain joins TRBV18 to TRBJ2-7, with TRBD1 identical over 9 bases. Germline CDR1 is KGHSH and CDR2 is LQKENI. CDR3 length equals 15 residues. The V gene end was trimmed by 2 bases and the J gene end by 3 bases; junction bases not matched to a gene: 5. In DNA, the CDR3 is TGTGCCAGCTCACCAGCCGGGACAGGGAACTACGAGCAGTACTTC. Translation: CASSPAGTGNYEQYF.

The rearrangement links TRBV19 to TRBJ2-7, with D possibly matching TRBD1 (5 bases). Per germline, CDR1 LNHDA and CDR2 SQIVND (reference sequence). This CDR3 comprises 15 residues. V was clipped by 6 bases and J by 3 bases, with 18 bases between them. In DNA, the CDR3 is TGTGCCAGTAGGCGACCCAGGGCGGTCTACTACGAGCAGTACTTC. This translates into CASRRPRAVYYEQYF.

J is TRBJ1-2 and V is TRBV28; 9 bases match TRBD1. J gave up 7 bases and V 5 bases, and 11 bases lay outside the gene matches. The germline V gene has CDR1 MDHEN and CDR2 SYDVKM. The CDR3 runs to 15 residues. The CDR3 coding sequence is TGTGCCAGCAGTCTGGAGGGACAGGGTAAGAGTGGCTACACCTTC. Translated, it gives CASSLEGQGKSGYTF.

V usage is TRBV9 and J usage is TRBJ2-5; TRBD1 is a possible D gene (6 bases). Between the trimmed V and J ends, which lost 0 bases and 1 base, there was a span of 10 bases. CDR1 and CDR2 (germline): SGDLS, YYNGEE. The CDR3 has 15 residues. CDR3 sequence reads: CASSVGRGLQETQYF. In DNA, the CDR3 is TGTGCCAGCAGCGTAGGCAGGGGCCTCCAAGAGACCCAGTACTTC.

The J gene is TRBJ2-2, the V gene TRBV5-1, with a weak D call TRBD1 (5 bases). Germline V gene data show CDR1 as SGHRS and CDR2 as YFSETQ. V lost 0 bases and J 0 bases, leaving 9 bases between the germline ends. The CDR3 runs to 16 residues. The CDR3 bases are TGCGCCAGCAGCTTGGACCAGGGAACGAACACCGGGGAGCTGTTTTTT. It codes for CASSLDQGTNTGELFF.

This chain links TRBV7-8 with TRBJ2-1, with 10 bases lining up with TRBD2. The CDR3 is 15 amino acids. CDR1 is SGHVS, CDR2 FQNEAQ, per germline. Unmatched junction bases numbered 4, after V lost 3 bases and J lost 5 bases. The CDR3 is CASSFSGGINNEQFF. CDR3 coding DNA: TGTGCCAGCAGCTTTAGCGGGGGGATCAACAATGAGCAGTTCTTC. Using reference TRBV7-8 and TRBJ2-1 for the parts outside the CDR3, the full variable domain is GAGVSQSPRYKVAKRGQDVALRCDPISGHVSLFWYQQALGQGPEFLTYFQNEAQLDKSGLPSDRFFAERPEGSVSTLKIQRTQQEDSAVYLCASSFSGGINNEQFFGPGTRLTVL.

This chain connects TRBV7-3 to TRBJ2-3; possibly TRBD1 for D (6 bases). CDR3 length equals 12 residues. In germline, CDR1 is SGHTA, CDR2 FQGTGA. Trimming pared 4 bases from V and 9 bases from J, leaving 11 bases between. CDR3 in amino acids: CASSSGQKTQYF. The CDR3 bases are TGTGCCAGCAGCTCCGGACAGAAGACGCAGTATTTT.

The CDR3 DNA sequence: TGTGCCAGCAGCCAAGAATTACAGGGGAGGGAGCAGTTCTTC. Its protein is CASSQELQGREQFF. The rearrangement joins TRBV4-2 to TRBJ2-1; a weak D match, TRBD1 (7 bases). The germline V and J ends were trimmed by 0 bases and 10 bases, with 13 bases remaining between them. The CDR3 has 14 residues. Germline V lookup: CDR1 LGHNA, CDR2 YNFKEQ.

The table lists this clone with a count of one. The genes are TRBV28 and TRBJ1-6; TRBD1 matches 10 bases. Trimming cost V 5 bases and J 7 bases; bases outside gene matches: 5. The germline V gene encodes CDR1 MDHEN and CDR2 SYDVKM. The CDR3 is 15 amino acids. The CDR3 DNA is TGTGCCAGCAGTACAGGGACAGGGGTAAATTCACCCCTCCACTTT. This translates into CASSTGTGVNSPLHF.

The V and J genes are TRBV4-1 and TRBJ2-2; 9 bases match TRBD1. CDR1 and CDR2 (germline): MGHRA, YSYEKL. CDR3 length: 15 amino acids. V was clipped by 4 bases and J by 5 bases; unmatched bases: 5. CDR3 region: CASSLRDRETGELFF. CDR3 DNA sequence: TGCGCCAGCAGCCTCCGGGACAGGGAAACCGGGGAGCTGTTTTTT.

This chain connects TRBV27 to TRBJ1-2; 8 bases fit TRBD1. The CDR3 loop spans 19 amino acids. The ends lost 5 bases at V and 8 bases at J; junction bases unmatched: 25. CDR1 is MNHEY, CDR2 SMNVEV, per germline (reference sequence). Here the CDR3 reads CASSPLRPGQASGLGGYTF. The CDR3 nucleotides are TGTGCCAGCAGTCCCCTACGTCCGGGACAGGCCAGTGGTTTAGGGGGCTACACCTTC.

CDR3 sequence: CASSLTGINRNGYTF. CDR3 nucleotides: TGTGCCAGCAGCTTAACAGGAATAAACCGAAATGGCTACACCTTC. The chain employs TRBV7-8 and TRBJ1-2, with D tentatively TRBD1 (5 bases). Germline V gene sequence: CDR1 SGHVS, CDR2 FQNEAQ. V dropped 2 bases and J dropped 6 bases, with 16 bases sitting between them. The CDR3 spans 15 residues.

This chain links TRBV30 with TRBJ1-2, with 9 bases identical to TRBD1. V lost 5 bases to trimming and J lost 2 bases; unmatched junction nucleotides: 6. Germline-derived CDR1 and CDR2 are GTSNPN and SVGIG (reference sequence). The CDR3 totals 14 residues. For the CDR3, the DNA is TGTGCCTGGGTGTTTGGGACAGGGAACTATGGCTACACCTTC. Protein: CAWVFGTGNYGYTF.

By sample fraction, this clone is medium-sized. This chain uses TRBV7-2 with TRBJ2-5; 7 bases map to TRBD1. Per germline, CDR1 SGHTA and CDR2 FQGNSA. The CDR3 is made up of 15 amino acids. V was clipped by 4 bases and J by 5 bases; unmatched bases: 10. The DNA of the CDR3 is TGTGCCAGCAGCTCCGGACAGGCGAGGGGGGAGACCCAGTACTTC. It yields the protein CASSSGQARGETQYF. Full variable domain (outside the CDR3, taken from reference TRBV7-2 and TRBJ2-5): GAGVSQSPSNKVTEKGKDVELRCDPISGHTALYWYRQSLGQGLEFLIYFQGNSAPDKSGLPSDRFSAERTGGSVSTLTIQRTQQEDSAVYLCASSSGQARGETQYFGPGTRLLVL.

The chain carries TRBV6-1 and TRBJ1-5; perhaps TRBD1 as D (5 bases). V lost 7 bases to trimming and J lost 1 base, with 11 bases between them. This CDR3 spans 14 amino acids. Germline CDR1 is MNHNS and CDR2 is SASEGT. CDR3 amino acids: CASITGGSNQPQHF. The CDR3 bases are TGTGCCAGCATCACCGGGGGGAGCAATCAGCCCCAGCATTTT.

The CDR3 protein is CASSIETGGRTEAFF. CDR3 coding DNA: TGTGCCAGTAGTATAGAAACAGGGGGCAGGACTGAAGCTTTCTTT. The rearrangement joins TRBV19 to TRBJ1-1; 9 bases fit TRBD1. Germline V lookup: CDR1 LNHDA, CDR2 SQIVND (reference sequence). The trim removed 0 bases at V and 5 bases at J, leaving 4 bases unmatched. The CDR3 totals 15 residues.

The V and J genes are TRBV4-3 and TRBJ2-3, with TRBD1 matching 10 bases. With V trimmed by 4 bases and J by 0 bases, 4 bases remained unmatched. CDR3 length: 16 residues. Germline assignment: CDR1 LGHNA and CDR2 YSLEER. The CDR3 DNA follows: TGCGCCAGCAGCCCCCGACAGGGGGCTAGCACAGATACGCAGTATTTT. This gives the protein CASSPRQGASTDTQYF.

This chain links TRBV7-2 with TRBJ2-5, with D maybe TRBD1 (5 bases). CDR1 and CDR2 (germline): SGHTA, FQGNSA. The length of the CDR3 is 13 residues. Trimming left V 6 bases short and J 4 bases short, with 12 bases between. The DNA for the CDR3 is TGTGCCAGCAGTTATCAGGGTCGAGAGACCCAGTACTTC. Its protein is CASSYQGRETQYF.